The 25 T cell receptor beta chains below come from one sample, sequenced in a study of human thymus T cells. Generated by immunoSEQ multiplex PCR, the TCRdb table keeps only in-frame clones and is missing some. The repertoire holds 75,000 to 90,000 clones, with around 96% as singletons. Resections were taken during corrective heart surgery, and the thymus tissue came from these. The sample comprised thymus tissue. All receptors come from a boy in the first two years of life with a congenital heart defect but otherwise immunologically healthy.

The chain employs TRBV6-4 and TRBJ2-3, with D hard to call. CDR1 is MRHNA, CDR2 SNTAGT, per germline. V lost 6 bases to trimming and J lost 1 base, with 14 bases between them. This CDR3 spans 15 amino acids. The chain's CDR3 is CASSPTSRRTDTQYF. The CDR3 DNA is TGTGCCAGCAGCCCCACCTCGAGACGCACAGATACGCAGTATTTT.

J is TRBJ2-7 and V is TRBV7-8; D not resolved. The CDR3 has 14 residues. Germline CDR1 reads SGHVS; CDR2 reads FQNEAQ. V was shortened by 3 bases and J by 2 bases, with 11 bases between the two germline ends. CDR3 amino acids: CASSLDEIPYEQYF. The CDR3 nucleotides read TGTGCCAGCAGCTTGGACGAAATACCCTACGAGCAGTACTTC.

V usage is TRBV6-6 and J usage is TRBJ1-3; the D is unclear. CDR3 size: 16 residues. Germline V gene sequence: CDR1 MNHNY, CDR2 SVGAGI (reference sequence). Deletions cut 2 bases from V and 0 bases from J, with 11 bases between. The CDR3 DNA is TGTGCCAGCAGTTACCTCCCGGGTGACTCTGGAAACACCATATATTTT. It specifies CASSYLPGDSGNTIYF.

The chain recombines TRBV19 with TRBJ1-1; D is unresolved. The germline CDR1 and CDR2 sequences are LNHDA and SQIVND (reference sequence). The CDR3 is 15 amino acids. The V end was cut by 1 base, the J end by 1 base, with 10 bases between. CDR3 DNA: TGTGCCAGTAGTATAGGATGGGAGCAGAACACTGAAGCTTTCTTT. Amino acids: CASSIGWEQNTEAFF.

The gene calls are TRBV6-5 and TRBJ2-1; D uncertain. The CDR3 contains 14 residues. Per germline, CDR1 MNHEY and CDR2 SVGAGI. Trimming cost V 6 bases and J 3 bases, with 12 bases left between them. The CDR3 protein is CASRPRRHYNEQFF. DNA of the CDR3: TGTGCCAGCAGGCCCCGTCGGCACTACAATGAGCAGTTCTTC.

This CDR3 is CASSEQDRGDNQPQHF. The CDR3 DNA follows: TGTGCCAGCAGTGAACAGGACAGGGGAGACAATCAGCCCCAGCATTTT. The gene calls are TRBV6-1 and TRBJ1-5, with 9 bases that match TRBD1. Germline V gene lookup returns CDR1 MNHNS and CDR2 SASEGT. The J segment lost 3 bases and the V segment lost 2 bases, leaving 5 bases of the junction unmatched. The CDR3 runs 16 residues.

This chain uses TRBV27 with TRBJ2-3; TRBD2 matches at 7 bases. Per the germline V gene, CDR1 is MNHEY and CDR2 is SMNVEV (reference sequence). V lost 0 bases and J lost 4; bases outside the gene matches: 10. The CDR3 has 17 residues. The DNA of the CDR3 is TGTGCCAGCAGTTTATCGAGGGGCGGCGGGAGCCCAGATACGCAGTATTTT. Amino acids: CASSLSRGGGSPDTQYF.

V and J are TRBV15 and TRBJ1-4; D remains unclear. From germline, CDR1 is LNHNV and CDR2 YYDKDF (reference sequence). This CDR3 has 16 amino acids. The ends were cut back, 0 bases at V and 7 bases at J, with 15 bases in the middle. CDR3 region: CATSRDSVMVGEKLFF. The CDR3 DNA reads TGTGCCACCAGCAGAGATTCGGTAATGGTGGGTGAAAAACTGTTTTTT.

The chain has TRBV28 and TRBJ1-2; D is ambiguous. Trimming took off 7 bases at V and 7 bases at J, with 16 bases between the two ends. Germline lookup yields CDR1 MDHEN and CDR2 SYDVKM. CDR3 length equals 13 residues. The CDR3 DNA reads as TGTGCCAGCACCCGGGAGATTATGTTTGGCTACACCTTC. Translating it yields CASTREIMFGYTF.

The sample holds one count of this clone. The genes are TRBV30 and TRBJ2-1, with TRBD2 matching 13 bases. Germline CDR1 is GTSNPN and CDR2 is SVGIG (reference sequence). Trimming cost V 3 bases and J 7 bases; bases outside gene matches: 3. The CDR3 has 14 amino acids. The CDR3 here is CAWRLAGGRNEQFF. CDR3 sequence (DNA): TGTGCCTGGAGACTAGCGGGGGGGAGAAATGAGCAGTTCTTC.

The chain employs TRBV6-6 and TRBJ2-3, with no clear D. The CDR3 contains 15 residues. The germline V gene encodes CDR1 MNHNY and CDR2 SVGAGI (reference sequence). V gave up 4 bases and J gave up 2 bases, with 13 bases separating them. For the CDR3, the DNA is TGTGCCAGCAGTTGTCGGGCAGGCCCCACAGATACGCAGTATTTT. Translating it yields CASSCRAGPTDTQYF.

The J gene is TRBJ2-7, the V gene TRBV2, with TRBD2 matching 9 bases. The trim removed 7 bases at V and 4 bases at J, leaving 8 bases unmatched. Germline lookup yields CDR1 SNHLY and CDR2 FYNNEI. The CDR3 spans 14 residues. In nucleotides, the CDR3 is TGTGCCAGCATCGGCGGGAGGGCCGGGTACGAGCAGTACTTC. As protein: CASIGGRAGYEQYF.

V is TRBV4-1 and J is TRBJ2-2; the match to TRBD2 covers 10 bases. V dropped 5 bases and J dropped 5; count of bases not matched to a gene: 11. The CDR3 runs 17 residues. Germline assignment: CDR1 MGHRA and CDR2 YSYEKL. CDR3 in amino acids: CASSRLSGRAGTGELFF. The CDR3, as DNA: TGCGCCAGCAGCAGATTAAGCGGGAGGGCCGGAACCGGGGAGCTGTTTTTT.

The chain combines TRBV29-1 with TRBJ1-2; weak D call: TRBD1 (6 bases). CDR3 length: 13 amino acids. V lost 3 bases and J lost 8, with 16 bases in between. Germline assignment: CDR1 SQVTM and CDR2 ANQGSEA. CDR3 DNA: TGCAGCGTTGACAGGGAGTACACAGGGGGCTACACCTTC. It specifies CSVDREYTGGYTF.

The J gene is TRBJ2-1, the V gene TRBV6-4, with D perhaps TRBD1 (5 bases). The length of the CDR3 is 15 residues. Germline CDR1 and CDR2: MRHNA and SNTAGT. V dropped 0 bases and J dropped 4 bases, with 10 bases sitting between them. The CDR3 DNA reads TGTGCCAGCAGTGACTCTGAGACAGATTACAATGAGCAGTTCTTC. Protein product: CASSDSETDYNEQFF.

The chain employs TRBV7-9 and TRBJ2-4; 8 bases are a match to TRBD1. Germline assignment: CDR1 SEHNR and CDR2 FQNEAQ (reference sequence). V dropped 3 bases and J dropped 8; count of bases not matched to a gene: 9. CDR3 length equals 15 residues. The CDR3 here is CASSLGPDRADIQYF. The CDR3 region has the DNA TGTGCCAGCAGCTTGGGTCCGGACAGGGCTGACATTCAGTACTTC.

The rearrangement links TRBV5-1 to TRBJ2-1; 13 nucleotides align to TRBD2. J lost 4 bases, V lost 4 bases, and 23 bases had no gene match. Germline V gives CDR1 SGHRS, CDR2 YFSETQ. The CDR3 loop spans 22 amino acids. CDR3 sequence reads: CASSPLGEAGTSGTRGYNEQFF. CDR3 DNA sequence: TGCGCCAGCAGCCCCCTGGGAGAAGCCGGGACTAGCGGGACAAGGGGATACAATGAGCAGTTCTTC.

The V gene is TRBV18, the J gene TRBJ1-5; D might be TRBD1 (6 bases). Germline V CDR1 and CDR2: KGHSH, LQKENI. The germline V and J ends were trimmed by 5 bases and 7 bases, with 9 bases remaining between them. The CDR3 is 12 amino acids. The CDR3 DNA reads as TGTGCCAGCTCAGGGACACAACAGCCCCAGCATTTT. It specifies CASSGTQQPQHF.

The rearrangement links TRBV30 to TRBJ1-6, with TRBD1 matching 7 bases. Germline V lookup: CDR1 GTSNPN, CDR2 SVGIG (reference sequence). The CDR3 spans 14 residues. V gave up 3 bases and J gave up 10 bases; unmatched junction bases: 9. CDR3 protein: CAWRAGQECSPLHF. In DNA, the CDR3 is TGTGCCTGGAGGGCCGGACAGGAATGCTCACCCCTCCACTTT.

J is TRBJ2-3 and V is TRBV6-6; TRBD1 is a possible D gene (6 bases). This CDR3 contains 16 residues. Trimming removed 6 bases from V and 4 bases from J, with 20 bases in between. Germline CDR1 and CDR2: MNHNY and SVGAGI (reference sequence). The CDR3 loop is CASSRMPGVGPDTQYF. The CDR3 bases are TGTGCCAGCAGCAGGATGCCAGGGGTAGGTCCAGATACGCAGTATTTT.

The chain has TRBV11-2 and TRBJ1-3; D is undetermined. In germline, CDR1 is SGHAT, CDR2 FQNNGV. The CDR3 extends over 12 amino acids. The V and J ends lost 2 bases and 3 bases respectively, with 2 bases between them. The CDR3 here is CASSLNGNTIYF. CDR3 nucleotides: TGTGCCAGCAGCTTAAATGGAAACACCATATATTTT.

The V and J genes are TRBV25-1 and TRBJ2-3; D remains unclear. This CDR3 contains 17 residues. CDR1 is MGHDK, CDR2 SYGVNS, per germline. Deletions cut 2 bases from V and 5 bases from J, with 20 bases between. The CDR3 loop reads CASSEQTHLSSGDTQYF. In nucleotides, the CDR3 is TGTGCCAGCAGTGAACAGACTCACCTTTCATCGGGAGATACGCAGTATTTT.

The rearrangement links TRBV10-3 to TRBJ2-1; TRBD1 agrees at 8 bases. The CDR3 contains 15 residues. In germline, CDR1 is ENHRY, CDR2 SYGVKD. Trimming at V came to 4 bases and at J to 9 bases, leaving 11 bases not matched to a gene. CDR3: CAISVRDRWVGEQFF. CDR3 DNA: TGTGCCATCAGTGTTCGGGACAGGTGGGTCGGTGAGCAGTTCTTC.

The V gene is TRBV4-3, the J gene TRBJ1-1; no firm D call. This CDR3 comprises 15 residues. Deletions cut 2 bases from V and 4 bases from J, with 14 bases between. The germline V gene encodes CDR1 LGHNA and CDR2 YSLEER. Written as DNA, the CDR3 is TGCGCCAGCAGCCAAAGATGTTTGGTGGGCACTGAAGCTTTCTTT. Translating it yields CASSQRCLVGTEAFF.

V and J are TRBV7-9 and TRBJ2-1; 7 bases agree with TRBD2. J lost 1 base, V lost 4 bases, and 10 bases had no gene match. The CDR3 contains 17 residues. Germline CDR1 is SEHNR and CDR2 is FQNEAQ (reference sequence). In DNA form, the CDR3 reads TGTGCCAGCAGCTCCATGCGCCGGGGGGTATCCTACAATGAGCAGTTCTTC. Amino acid sequence: CASSSMRRGVSYNEQFF.